This TCR beta chain derives from a study of blood T cell repertoires in COVID-19. Produced via immunoSEQ multiplex PCR; TCRdb's table is partial and in-frame only. The data contain around 95,000 clones, roughly nine tenths of them singletons. The receptor was isolated from a man between 50 and 59 years old with active COVID-19. The sequenced sample consisted of peripheral blood.

The CDR3 DNA follows: TGCGCCAGCAGCCCGGGACTAGCGGGAGCTTACGAGCAGTACGTC. The encoded protein is CASSPGLAGAYEQYV. The chain has TRBV5-1 and TRBJ2-7, with 14 bases aligning to TRBD2. CDR3 length: 15 amino acids. Germline lookup yields CDR1 SGHRS and CDR2 YFSETQ. Unmatched junction bases numbered 4, after V lost 4 bases and J lost 4 bases.